This TCR beta chain was recovered during a study of CD8 T cells in ankylosing spondylitis. V lost 5 bases and J 8 bases, leaving 15 bases between the germline ends. Per the germline V gene, CDR1 is DFQATT and CDR2 is SNEGSKA (reference sequence). The CDR3 has 12 amino acids. TCRdb analysed the 5' RACE reads with MiXCR anew, one entry per CDR3 protein. The table records approximately 150,000 distinct CDR3 sequences, around a third of them present only once. The chain carries TRBV20-1 and TRBJ1-1; possibly TRBD1 for D (6 bases). The sequenced sample consisted of synovial fluid, either unsorted or a sorted T cell fraction (not recorded which). This receptor was taken from a male donor with ankylosing spondylitis. CDR3 coding DNA: TGCAGTGCTTCCCAAACGGGGACAGAAGCTTTCTTT. It translates to CSASQTGTEAFF.